The 15 T cell receptor beta chains below come from one sample, sequenced in a study of vaccination effects on CD4 cells after COVID-19. Measured with immunoSEQ multiplex PCR; TCRdb has only the in-frame clones, and not every one. This sample has roughly 25,000 clones, with roughly 77% found just once. For these TCRs, the target antigens are not known. CD4+ T cells specific for antigen were expanded with viral peptide pools by the ViraFEST assay before sequencing. When around nine days of culture had elapsed, CD4+ T cells were isolated. This individual contracted SARS-CoV-2 between March and December 2020, as verified by PCR. Sequenced material: CD4+ T cells from PBMCs cultured with HCoV-NL63 spike peptides, taken before COVID-19 vaccination. These TCRs come from a human donor who had a prior SARS-CoV-2 infection.

J is TRBJ2-6 and V is TRBV18; 9 bases match TRBD1. J lost 0 bases, V lost 3 bases, and 3 bases had no gene match. Germline V CDR1 and CDR2: KGHSH, LQKENI. The CDR3 runs to 17 residues. CDR3: CASSPGTGRSGANVLTF. DNA of the CDR3: TGTGCCAGCTCACCCGGGACAGGGCGCTCTGGGGCCAACGTCCTGACTTTC.

The CDR3 nucleotides are TGTGCCAGCAGCCAAGGGGACGGGGGGTCCTACGAGCAGTACTTC. It specifies CASSQGDGGSYEQYF. The chain is built from TRBV3-1 (or the pseudogene TRBV3-2) and TRBJ2-7, with TRBD2 matching 7 bases. V lost 1 base and J lost 1; bases outside the gene matches: 4. Germline V lookup: CDR1 LGHDT, CDR2 YNNKEL (reference sequence). There are 15 residues in the CDR3.

The gene calls are TRBV9 and TRBJ2-5; D not certain. Trimming cost V 4 bases and J 4 bases, with 11 bases left between them. The CDR3 spans 13 residues. Germline-derived CDR1 and CDR2 are SGDLS and YYNGEE. As DNA, the CDR3 is TGTGCCAGCAGCCCATGGTTCGGAGAGACCCAGTACTTC. Its translation is CASSPWFGETQYF.

The rearrangement links TRBV27 to TRBJ1-1, with D uncertain. V gave up 11 bases and J gave up 1 base, with 17 bases separating them. Germline CDR1 reads MNHEY; CDR2 reads SMNVEV (reference sequence). The CDR3 length is 14 residues. The CDR3 bases are TGTGCCGGCCCCCCCCTAGGGAGGAACACTGAAGCTTTCTTT. Translation gives CAGPPLGRNTEAFF.

This chain connects TRBV3-1 (or the pseudogene TRBV3-2) to TRBJ1-2; 7 nucleotides line up with TRBD1. Germline assignment: CDR1 LGHDT and CDR2 YNNKEL (reference sequence). The CDR3 sequence is 12 residues long. After removal of 3 bases from V and 9 bases from J, the junction contained 4 bases not matched to a gene. For the CDR3, the DNA is TGTGCCAGCAGCCAGGGACAGCTTAGCTACACCTTC. This gives the protein CASSQGQLSYTF.

This chain uses TRBV19 with TRBJ2-1; no firm D call. The CDR3 sequence is 8 residues long. CDR1 and CDR2 (germline): LNHDA, SQIVND (reference sequence). The V gene lost 3 bases and the J gene lost 15 bases, with 3 bases spanning the gap. The CDR3 nucleotides are TGTGCCAGTAGTATTCGGTTCTTC. Translating it yields CASSIRFF.

This chain uses TRBV18 with TRBJ1-3; a possible D gene is TRBD1 (6 bases). Looked up from germline, CDR1 is KGHSH and CDR2 is LQKENI. This CDR3 contains 12 residues. The ends were cut back, 3 bases at V and 13 bases at J, with 13 bases in the middle. CDR3 sequence: CASSPDSGVIYF. CDR3 nucleotide sequence: TGTGCCAGCTCACCGGACAGCGGGGTGATATATTTT.

This rearrangement joins TRBV7-3 to TRBJ2-3; 7 nucleotides line up with TRBD1. V dropped 4 bases and J dropped 2; count of bases not matched to a gene: 6. Germline values: CDR1 SGHTA, CDR2 FQGTGA. The length of the CDR3 is 15 residues. CDR3 nucleotides: TGTGCCAGCAGCTACACAGGGGTATCCACAGATACGCAGTATTTT. This gives the protein CASSYTGVSTDTQYF.

This rearrangement joins TRBV7-6 to TRBJ2-1; TRBD2 matches at 7 bases. The germline V gene has CDR1 SGHVS and CDR2 FNYEAQ. The CDR3 runs 16 residues. The J segment lost 2 bases and the V segment lost 5 bases, leaving 9 bases of the junction unmatched. The CDR3 spells CASSQTLADPYNEQFF. DNA of the CDR3: TGTGCCAGCAGCCAGACGCTAGCGGACCCCTACAATGAGCAGTTCTTC.

As for this clone: One end of the junction is discordant with germline, which a read error may explain. This chain links TRBV11-3 with TRBJ2-3; 12 nucleotides match TRBD2. The CDR3 totals 15 residues. In germline, CDR1 is SGHNT, CDR2 YENEEA. CDR3 residues: CASTLLAGGRDTQYF. The CDR3 DNA is TGTGCCAGCACCTTACTAGCGGGAGGTCGAGATACGCAGTATTTT.

The chain combines TRBV7-2 with TRBJ2-2; 9 nucleotides line up with TRBD1. Germline-derived CDR1 and CDR2 are SGHTA and FQGNSA. The CDR3 length is 15 residues. V lost 5 bases to trimming and J lost 4 bases; unmatched junction nucleotides: 5. The DNA for the CDR3 is TGTGCCAGCAGCCTGGGACAGGGAGGCACCGGGGAGCTGTTTTTT. Translating gives CASSLGQGGTGELFF.

The genes are TRBV5-1 and TRBJ2-5; D remains unclear. Trimming stripped 3 bases from V and 0 bases from J, with 3 bases between. CDR1 and CDR2 (germline): SGHRS, YFSETQ. The CDR3 spans 12 residues. CDR3 region: CASSSNQETQYF. CDR3 nucleotides: TGCGCCAGCAGCTCAAACCAAGAGACCCAGTACTTC.

This clone was seen more than once but under ten times. The chain couples TRBV5-1 to TRBJ2-2; 11 nucleotides match TRBD2. Per germline, CDR1 SGHRS and CDR2 YFSETQ. V shed 5 bases and J 2 bases; nucleotides not matched to a gene: 5. The CDR3 has 16 residues. CDR3 residues: CASRPSGGINTGELFF. The CDR3 nucleotides are TGCGCCAGCAGACCTAGCGGGGGGATCAACACCGGGGAGCTGTTTTTT.

J is TRBJ2-3 and V is TRBV18; D gene unclear. The V gene's germline CDR1 is KGHSH and CDR2 LQKENI. The V end was cut by 3 bases, the J end by 4 bases, with 2 bases between. The CDR3 loop spans 11 amino acids. The DNA of the CDR3 is TGTGCCAGCTCACCCTCAGATACGCAGTATTTT. It translates to CASSPSDTQYF.

This clone has just a few counts. The gene calls are TRBV11-2 and TRBJ2-2; 11 bases fit TRBD2. The CDR3 runs to 17 residues. The ends lost 4 bases at V and 2 bases at J; junction bases unmatched: 6. Germline V gene data show CDR1 as SGHAT and CDR2 as FQNNGV. The CDR3 DNA follows: TGTGCCAGCAGCTCGAACCTAGCGGGGGGTAACACCGGGGAGCTGTTTTTT. Translating it yields CASSSNLAGGNTGELFF.